This T cell receptor beta chain was documented in a study of blood T cells in healthy people across ages. Whole-study findings and limits: Higher diversity and more naive CD4+ cells were features of long-lived donors, compared to aged donors.

The CDR3 is made up of 14 amino acids. The germline CDR1 and CDR2 sequences are MNHEY and SMNVEV (reference sequence). Trimming shortened V by 5 bases and J by 7 bases, and 12 bases separated the two germline ends. The second PCR ran 7 to 11 cycles with a sample-barcoded 5' primer and J-beta primers. TCRdb ran MiXCR on the 5' RACE reads and lists one entry per CDR3 protein. The sample has 800,000 to 950,000 distinct CDR3 sequences; around 29% are singletons. The study drew donors from healthy Caucasian individuals in Russia aged roughly 6 to 100. This clonotype was seen a few times. As yet, its antigen is unknown. A further study also used this sample, focusing on T cells of mothers and their children.

The receptor's source is a middle-aged woman in good health. The sample taken for sequencing was blood. V and J are TRBV27 and TRBJ1-6; D possibly corresponds to TRBD1 (5 bases). The CDR3 is CASSPPGWNSPLHF. Here the CDR3 DNA reads TGTGCCAGCAGTCCTCCAGGGTGGAATTCACCCCTCCACTTT.